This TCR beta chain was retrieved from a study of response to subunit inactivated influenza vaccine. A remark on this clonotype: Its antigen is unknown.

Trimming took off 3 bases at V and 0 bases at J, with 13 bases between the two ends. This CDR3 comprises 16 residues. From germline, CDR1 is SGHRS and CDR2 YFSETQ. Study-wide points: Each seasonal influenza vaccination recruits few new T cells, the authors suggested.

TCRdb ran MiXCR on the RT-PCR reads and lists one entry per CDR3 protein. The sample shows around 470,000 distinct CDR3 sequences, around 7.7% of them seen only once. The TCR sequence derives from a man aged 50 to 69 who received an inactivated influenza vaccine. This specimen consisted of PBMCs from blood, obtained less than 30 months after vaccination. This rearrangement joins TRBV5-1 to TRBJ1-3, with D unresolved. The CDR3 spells CASSYSGISSGNTIYF. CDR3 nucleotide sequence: TGCGCCAGCAGCTACTCGGGAATAAGCTCTGGAAACACCATATATTTT.